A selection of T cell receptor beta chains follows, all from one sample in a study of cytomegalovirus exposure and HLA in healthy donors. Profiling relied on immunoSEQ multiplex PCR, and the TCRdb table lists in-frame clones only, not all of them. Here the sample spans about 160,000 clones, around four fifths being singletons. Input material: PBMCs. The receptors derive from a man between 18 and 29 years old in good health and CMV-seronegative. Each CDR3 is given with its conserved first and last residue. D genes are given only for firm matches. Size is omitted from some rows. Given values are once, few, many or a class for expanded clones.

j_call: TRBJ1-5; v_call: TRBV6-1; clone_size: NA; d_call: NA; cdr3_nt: TGTGCCAGCAGTGAAAAGGAGGGCTGGCCCCAGCATTTT; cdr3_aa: CASSEKEGWPQHF
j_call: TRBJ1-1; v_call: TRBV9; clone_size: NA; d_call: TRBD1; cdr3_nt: TGTGCCAGCAGCACAGGGGGCGGTAACACTGAAGCTTTCTTT; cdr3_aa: CASSTGGGNTEAFF
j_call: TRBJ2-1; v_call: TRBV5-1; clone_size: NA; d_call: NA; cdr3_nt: TGCGCCAGCAGCTTAACCTTACAGGGAAGCTCCTACAATGAGCAGTTCTTC; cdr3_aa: CASSLTLQGSSYNEQFF
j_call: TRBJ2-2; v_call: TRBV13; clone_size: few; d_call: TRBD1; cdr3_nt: TGTGCCAGCAGCCCTACAGGGGAGAACACCGGGGAGCTGTTTTTT; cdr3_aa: CASSPTGENTGELFF
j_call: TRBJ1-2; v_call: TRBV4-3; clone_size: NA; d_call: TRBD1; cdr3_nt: TGCGCCAGCAGCCAAGAAAGGACAGGGGTGTCATATGGCTACACCTTC; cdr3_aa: CASSQERTGVSYGYTF
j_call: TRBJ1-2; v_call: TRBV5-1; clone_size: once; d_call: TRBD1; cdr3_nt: TGCGCCAGTTGGACAGGGGGGAGCTATGGCTACACCTTC; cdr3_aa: CASWTGGSYGYTF
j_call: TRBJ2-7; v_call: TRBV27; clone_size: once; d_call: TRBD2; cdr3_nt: TGTGCCAGCAGCCCAACGGGGGGTTTCTACGAGCAGTACTTC; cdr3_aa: CASSPTGGFYEQYF
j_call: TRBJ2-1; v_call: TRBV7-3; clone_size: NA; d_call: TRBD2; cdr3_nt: TGTGCCAGCAGCCAAATTAGCGGGGGGGTCTACAATGAGCAGTTCTTC; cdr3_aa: CASSQISGGVYNEQFF
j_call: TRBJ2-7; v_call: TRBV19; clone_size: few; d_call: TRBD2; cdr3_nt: TGTGCCAGTCGCTCCTTAGCGGGAGAGGGAAGAGAGCAGTACTTC; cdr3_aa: CASRSLAGEGREQYF
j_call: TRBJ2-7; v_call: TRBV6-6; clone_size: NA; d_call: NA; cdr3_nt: TGTGCCAGCAGTTACTCTGGTCAGGGGATCTCCTACGAGCAGTACTTC; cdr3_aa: CASSYSGQGISYEQYF
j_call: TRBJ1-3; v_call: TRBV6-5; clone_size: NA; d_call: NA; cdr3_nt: TGTGCCAGCAGAAGGGGCCCTGGAAACACCATATATTTT; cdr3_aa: CASRRGPGNTIYF
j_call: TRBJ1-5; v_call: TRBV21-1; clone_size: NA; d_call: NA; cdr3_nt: TGTGCCAGGGCCGGTCGGGGGACGGCAAGCAATCAGCCCCAGCATTTT; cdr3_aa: CARAGRGTASNQPQHF
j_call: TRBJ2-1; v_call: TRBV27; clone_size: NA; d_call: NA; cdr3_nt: TGTGCCAGCAGTTTAACTAGAGGGCCTCCCTCGGATGAGCAGTTCTTC; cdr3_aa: CASSLTRGPPSDEQFF
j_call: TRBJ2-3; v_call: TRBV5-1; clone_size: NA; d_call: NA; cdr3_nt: TGCGCCAGCAGCTTGGGGATGGACAGACGCACAGATACGCAGTATTTT; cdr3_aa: CASSLGMDRRTDTQYF
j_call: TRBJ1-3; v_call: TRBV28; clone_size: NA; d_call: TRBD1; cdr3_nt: TGTGCCAGCAGTCTCAGGGGGCTTAGGTCTGGAAACACCATATATTTT; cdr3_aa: CASSLRGLRSGNTIYF
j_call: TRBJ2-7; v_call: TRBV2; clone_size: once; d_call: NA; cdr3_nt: TGTGCCAGCAGTGAGGCAGGGGATATCTACGAGCAGTACTTC; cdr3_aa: CASSEAGDIYEQYF
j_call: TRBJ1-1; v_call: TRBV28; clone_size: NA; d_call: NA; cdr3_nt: TGTGCCAGCAGTTTGGGGGCAAGGAACACTGAAGCTTTCTTT; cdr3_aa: CASSLGARNTEAFF
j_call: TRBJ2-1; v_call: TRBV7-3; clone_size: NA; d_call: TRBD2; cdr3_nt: TGTGCCAGCAGCCCGGGACTAGCGGGAGGAACCTACAATGAGCAGTTCTTC; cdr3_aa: CASSPGLAGGTYNEQFF
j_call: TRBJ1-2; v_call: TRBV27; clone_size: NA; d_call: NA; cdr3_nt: TGTGCCAGCAGTAACAGGCCGAACTATGGCTACACCTTC; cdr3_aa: CASSNRPNYGYTF
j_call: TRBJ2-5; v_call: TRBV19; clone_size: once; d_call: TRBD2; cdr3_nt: TGTGCCAGTAGTACGGGACTAGCGGGAGCGGCTGAGACCCAGTACTTC; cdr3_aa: CASSTGLAGAAETQYF
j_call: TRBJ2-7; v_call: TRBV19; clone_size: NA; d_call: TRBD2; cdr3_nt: TGTGCCAGTAGTACCTCTAGCGGGAGGGCCTACGAGCAGTACTTC; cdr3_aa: CASSTSSGRAYEQYF
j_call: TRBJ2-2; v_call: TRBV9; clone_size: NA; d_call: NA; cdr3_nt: TGTGCCAGCAGCGTAAGTGCGGGAAGTTGGCGGAGCACCGGGGAGCTGTTTTTT; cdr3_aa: CASSVSAGSWRSTGELFF
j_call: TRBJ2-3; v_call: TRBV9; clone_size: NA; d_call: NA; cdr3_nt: TGTGCCAGCAGCTCCGGGTTTAGCTCGGATACGCAGTATTTT; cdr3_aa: CASSSGFSSDTQYF
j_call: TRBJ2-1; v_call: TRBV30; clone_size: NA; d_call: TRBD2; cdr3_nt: TGTGCCTGGAGTCAGGGGCTAGCGGGGGGCAATGAGCAGTTCTTC; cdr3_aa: CAWSQGLAGGNEQFF
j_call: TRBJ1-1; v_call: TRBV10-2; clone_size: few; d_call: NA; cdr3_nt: TGCGCCAGCAGTGATCGCGTTACGAAATTCACTGAAGCTTTCTTT; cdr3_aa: CASSDRVTKFTEAFF
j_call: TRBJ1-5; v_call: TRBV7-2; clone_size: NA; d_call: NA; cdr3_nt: TGTGCCGGCAGCTTTAACAGGGCCGGTGAGCAGCCCCAGCATTTT; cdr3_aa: CAGSFNRAGEQPQHF
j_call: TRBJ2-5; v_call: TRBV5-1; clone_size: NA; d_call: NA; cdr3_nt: TGCGCCAGCAGCTTGGGGTCCAGCGTTCGGGAGACCCAGTACTTC; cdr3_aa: CASSLGSSVRETQYF
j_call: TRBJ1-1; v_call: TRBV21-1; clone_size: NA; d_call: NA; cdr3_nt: TGTGCCAGCAGCAACTTAAGCTGGGCAGGGTTAAACACTGAAGCTTTCTTT; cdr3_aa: CASSNLSWAGLNTEAFF
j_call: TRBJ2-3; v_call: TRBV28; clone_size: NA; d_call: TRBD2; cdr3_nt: TGTGCCAGCAGTCAATCCCTGGGACGGGAGGACACAGATACGCAGTATTTT; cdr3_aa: CASSQSLGREDTDTQYF
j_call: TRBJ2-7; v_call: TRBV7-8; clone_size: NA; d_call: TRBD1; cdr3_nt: TGTGCCAGCAGCTTTCCGGGACAGGGGCTCTCCTACGAGCAGTACTTC; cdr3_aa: CASSFPGQGLSYEQYF
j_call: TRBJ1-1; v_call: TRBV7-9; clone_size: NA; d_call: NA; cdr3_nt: TGTGCCAGCAGCCAGAGGCGGCAGCTCCCAGTGAACACTGAAGCTTTCTTT; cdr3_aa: CASSQRRQLPVNTEAFF
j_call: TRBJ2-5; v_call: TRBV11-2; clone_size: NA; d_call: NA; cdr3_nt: TGTGCCAGCAGCTTTTGGGAGGCGGAGACCCAGTACTTC; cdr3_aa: CASSFWEAETQYF
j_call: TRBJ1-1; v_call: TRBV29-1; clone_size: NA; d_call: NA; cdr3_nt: TGCAGCGTTGTTGACTGGGAGGGTGAAGCTTTCTTT; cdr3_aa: CSVVDWEGEAFF